There are a few counts of the clone carrying this TCR beta chain. Using immunoSEQ multiplex PCR, the repertoire was profiled, and TCRdb retains in-frame clones only, with some absent. The profile shows about 110,000 clones, about nine tenths of them singletons. Germline values: CDR1 SGHRS, CDR2 YFSETQ. There are 16 residues in the CDR3. V dropped 4 bases and J dropped 2; count of bases not matched to a gene: 8. The data were obtained in a study of OX40 agonist ivuxolimab in advanced cancers. Looking at the study overall: Of mixed ages from about 23 to 90 and averaging approximately 60 years, the group was around 78% male.

The receptor comes from an adult with an advanced solid tumor such as melanoma, head and neck, liver or kidney cancer. Sequences were derived from CD4+ or CD8+ T cells sorted from blood, sampled in a trial of the OX40 agonist ivuxolimab. The V call is TRBV5-1, the J call TRBJ2-1, with 8 bases lining up with TRBD2. The CDR3 nucleotides are TGCGCCAGCAGCCCCCCAATAGCGGGGACCTACAATGAGCAGTTCTTC. It is translated as CASSPPIAGTYNEQFF.